The clone carrying this TCR beta chain appeared once. Its antigen is still unknown. Ahead of sequencing, the ViraFEST assay grew antigen-specific CD4+ T cells using viral peptide pools. Investigators separated out CD4+ T cells once about 10 days of culture had passed. Participants each got two BNT162b2 or mRNA-1273 vaccine doses. These data come from a study of vaccination effects on CD4 cells after COVID-19. For the study at large: Samples gathered post-vaccine arrived a median of 72 days past the second dose. Study-level points and caveats: Of the vaccine-induced clones from healthy vaccinees, merely 1 of 255 recognized common cold coronaviruses as well.

Libraries were prepared by immunoSEQ multiplex PCR; TCRdb keeps only in-frame clonotypes and omits some of them. The data show about 32,000 clones, 72% seen once. The ends were cut back, 11 bases at V and 1 base at J, with 11 bases in the middle. The germline V gene has CDR1 LNHDA and CDR2 SQIVND (reference sequence). The length of the CDR3 is 13 residues. V and J are TRBV19 and TRBJ2-2; TRBD1 might be the D (5 bases). The clonotype originates from a human donor who received a COVID-19 vaccine. The source material was CD4+ T cells from PBMCs cultured with HCoV-229E spike peptides, sampled after COVID-19 vaccination. The CDR3 sequence is CAVRGRNTGELFF. In DNA, the CDR3 is TGTGCCGTAAGGGGTCGGAACACCGGGGAGCTGTTTTTT.